Shown below are 20 T cell receptor beta chains from a single sample sequenced in a study of T cells in tuberculosis. The method was immunoSEQ multiplex PCR; TCRdb's version includes in-frame clones alone and lacks a portion of them. The repertoire holds roughly 92,000 clones, with roughly 93% as singletons. Thawed, overnight-rested PBMC were stained with GMM-loaded CD1B tetramer, viability dye and anti-CD3, then sorted. The CD1B tetramers carried C32 glucose monomycolate purified from Rhodococcus equi. Material: CD1b-GMM tetramer-negative cells sorted from PBMCs. The receptors shown here come from an adult woman with latent tuberculosis.

The rearrangement links TRBV13 to TRBJ1-3; 7 positions agree with TRBD1. J lost 4 bases, V lost 6 bases, and 6 bases had no gene match. Germline CDR1 and CDR2: PRHDT and FYEKMQ (reference sequence). The CDR3 length is 14 residues. CDR3: CASSDRGPGNTIYF. The DNA for the CDR3 is TGTGCCAGCAGTGATAGGGGGCCAGGAAACACCATATATTTT.

This rearrangement joins TRBV2 to TRBJ2-7; 7 bases agree with TRBD1. The trim removed 5 bases at V and 5 bases at J, leaving 3 bases unmatched. This CDR3 region has 12 residues. Germline V gene data show CDR1 as SNHLY and CDR2 as FYNNEI. The CDR3 is CASSRTGDEQYF. The CDR3 DNA is TGTGCCAGCAGTCGTACAGGGGACGAGCAGTACTTC.

The rearrangement joins TRBV4-3 to TRBJ2-3; TRBD2 matches 9 bases. CDR1 LGHNA and CDR2 YSLEER come from the germline V gene. The CDR3 consists of 17 residues. V shed 1 base, J shed 5 bases, and the junction held 10 bases outside the gene matches. The CDR3, as DNA: TGCGCCAGCAGCCAAGTGTCGTTAGGGCGGGGGGGAGATACGCAGTATTTT. This translates into CASSQVSLGRGGDTQYF.

This chain links TRBV5-1 with TRBJ1-2; 8 bases match TRBD1. Looked up from germline, CDR1 is SGHRS and CDR2 is YFSETQ. V dropped 0 bases and J dropped 7; count of bases not matched to a gene: 5. The CDR3 is made up of 14 amino acids. The CDR3 is CASSLEGQASGYTF. Written as DNA, the CDR3 is TGCGCCAGCAGCTTGGAGGGACAGGCTAGTGGCTACACCTTC. Together with reference TRBV5-1 and TRBJ1-2, the CDR3 gives the full variable domain: KAGVTQTPRYLIKTRGQQVTLSCSPISGHRSVSWYQQTPGQGLQFLFEYFSETQRNKGNFPGRFSGRQFSNSRSEMNVSTLELGDSALYLCASSLEGQASGYTFGSGTRLTVV.

The gene calls are TRBV7-9 and TRBJ2-5; TRBD1 matches 7 bases. V lost 3 bases to trimming and J lost 1 base; unmatched junction nucleotides: 5. Germline V gene sequence: CDR1 SEHNR, CDR2 FQNEAQ (reference sequence). The length of the CDR3 is 15 residues. CDR3: CASSLGTDFQETQYF. The CDR3 nucleotides are TGTGCCAGCAGCTTGGGGACAGATTTCCAAGAGACCCAGTACTTC.

V gene TRBV29-1 combines with J gene TRBJ2-5; 9 bases map to TRBD1. This CDR3 spans 11 amino acids. Germline assignment: CDR1 SQVTM and CDR2 ANQGSEA. Here the CDR3 DNA reads TGCAGTATGGACAGGGGAGAGACCCAGTACTTC. Translated, it gives CSMDRGETQYF. Variable domain in full (rest from reference TRBV29-1 and TRBJ2-5): SAVISQKPSRDICQRGTSLTIQCQVDSQVTMMFWYRQQPGQSLTLIATANQGSEATYESGFVIDKFPISRPNLTFSTLTVSNMSPEDSSIYLCSMDRGETQYFGPGTRLLVL.

The chain uses TRBV6-4 and TRBJ1-5; no firm D call. Trimming stripped 4 bases from V and 5 bases from J, with 9 bases between. Germline V gene sequence: CDR1 MRHNA, CDR2 SNTAGT. The CDR3 loop spans 13 amino acids. The CDR3 loop is CASSVRLDQPQHF. The DNA of the CDR3 is TGTGCCAGCAGTGTGCGATTGGATCAGCCCCAGCATTTT.

In the case of this clone: Its ends do not fully match the called genes, so a read error is possible. CDR3 loop: CTSSAGGSGNQETQYF. For the CDR3, the DNA is TGTACCAGCAGCGCAGGGGGATCGGGGAATCAAGAGACCCAGTACTTC. The gene calls are TRBV5-4 and TRBJ2-5, with 7 bases lining up with TRBD1. This CDR3 is built from 16 residues. CDR1 SGHNT and CDR2 YYREEE come from the germline V gene (reference sequence).

The chain uses TRBV7-8 and TRBJ1-2; unclear D gene. CDR1 and CDR2 from the germline V gene are SGHVS and FQNEAQ. V lost 0 bases and J 4 bases, leaving 12 bases between the germline ends. CDR3 size: 15 residues. The CDR3 sequence: CASSLAKGGLYGYTF. CDR3 in DNA: TGTGCCAGCAGCTTAGCGAAGGGAGGACTCTATGGCTACACCTTC.

V is TRBV28 and J is TRBJ2-3, with TRBD2 matching over 7 bases. Germline V gives CDR1 MDHEN, CDR2 SYDVKM. V trimming: 6 bases; J trimming: 4 bases; junction bases outside the gene matches: 10. The CDR3 spans 15 residues. The CDR3 sequence: CASSFGAGRADTQYF. In nucleotides, the CDR3 is TGTGCCAGCAGCTTTGGAGCGGGGCGCGCAGATACGCAGTATTTT.

The V call is TRBV10-3, the J call TRBJ2-1; TRBD2 aligns across 9 bases. This CDR3 contains 16 residues. Trimming took 7 bases from V and 3 from J; bases not matched to a gene: 10. Germline lookup yields CDR1 ENHRY and CDR2 SYGVKD. Here the CDR3 DNA reads TGTGCCATCAAGGGGGCGGGGGGGCTGAACTACAATGAGCAGTTCTTC. Translating gives CAIKGAGGLNYNEQFF.

The gene calls are TRBV4-3 and TRBJ1-2, with 9 nucleotides matching TRBD1. V was clipped by 0 bases and J by 5 bases; unmatched bases: 7. Germline V gene lookup returns CDR1 LGHNA and CDR2 YSLEER. The CDR3 has 16 residues. CDR3 region: CASSQEDRGGWYGYTF. The CDR3 DNA reads as TGCGCCAGCAGCCAAGAGGACAGGGGAGGATGGTATGGCTACACCTTC.

This chain connects TRBV19 to TRBJ2-1, with 7 bases fitting TRBD2. The CDR3 totals 13 residues. Germline loops: CDR1 LNHDA, CDR2 SQIVND (reference sequence). V lost 5 bases and J lost 3; bases outside the gene matches: 1. CDR3 region: CASSLAVYNEQFF. The CDR3 nucleotides are TGTGCCAGTAGTCTAGCGGTCTACAATGAGCAGTTCTTC.

The chain recombines TRBV19 with TRBJ2-7, with TRBD1 as a possible D gene (6 bases). With 7 bases removed from V and 2 bases from J, the gap between germline ends came to 21 bases. The germline V gene has CDR1 LNHDA and CDR2 SQIVND (reference sequence). The CDR3 runs to 16 residues. The CDR3 loop is CASKSSGVGAPYEQYF. The CDR3 DNA is TGTGCCAGTAAAAGTTCAGGGGTAGGTGCCCCCTACGAGCAGTACTTC.

The chain recombines TRBV5-8 with TRBJ2-6; TRBD1 matches 7 bases. Germline V gene lookup returns CDR1 SGHTS and CDR2 YDEGEE. The CDR3 extends over 17 amino acids. Germline trimming cut 5 bases from V and 2 bases from J; bases unmatched to any gene: 10. CDR3 loop: CASSVGTALPGANVLTF. The CDR3 coding sequence is TGTGCCAGCAGTGTTGGGACAGCGTTGCCTGGGGCCAACGTCCTGACTTTC.

This chain joins TRBV9 and TRBJ2-2; the D is unclear. Per germline, CDR1 SGDLS and CDR2 YYNGEE. The CDR3 sequence is 14 residues long. Trimming pared 7 bases from V and 6 bases from J, leaving 16 bases between. CDR3 region: CASSVGVAPGELFF. For the CDR3, the DNA is TGTGCCAGCTCGGTCGGCGTAGCTCCCGGGGAGCTGTTTTTT. Based on the CDR3 plus reference TRBV9 and TRBJ2-2, the full variable domain is DSGVTQTPKHLITATGQRVTLRCSPRSGDLSVYWYQQSLDQGLQFLIQYYNGEERAKGNILERFSAQQFPDLHSELNLSSLELGDSALYFCASSVGVAPGELFFGEGSRLTVL.

V and J are TRBV18 and TRBJ1-6, with TRBD1 as a possible D gene (5 bases). This CDR3 spans 17 amino acids. Germline-derived CDR1 and CDR2 are KGHSH and LQKENI. The ends were cut back, 5 bases at V and 0 bases at J, with 14 bases in the middle. The CDR3 nucleotides are TGTGCCAGCTCAACAGGTGGAGGGAGCTCCTATAATTCACCCCTCCACTTT. It yields the protein CASSTGGGSSYNSPLHF.

The chain employs TRBV5-1 and TRBJ2-1; TRBD1 aligns across 7 bases. Germline CDR1 reads SGHRS; CDR2 reads YFSETQ. This CDR3 contains 15 residues. With 5 bases clipped from V and 7 bases from J, the junction kept 12 bases outside the gene matches. CDR3 DNA: TGCGCCAGCAGAGACAGACAGGGAAAAAGGAATGAGCAGTTCTTC. Translating gives CASRDRQGKRNEQFF.

The genes are TRBV27 and TRBJ2-5; D is possibly TRBD1 (7 bases). V lost 8 bases to trimming and J lost 4 bases, with 23 bases between them. The CDR3 has 16 amino acids. Germline-derived CDR1 and CDR2 are MNHEY and SMNVEV (reference sequence). DNA of the CDR3: TGTGCCAGCGCCTCGGGGCCCTCAGGGGGAGGAGAGACCCAGTACTTC. It translates to CASASGPSGGGETQYF.

This chain links TRBV2 with TRBJ2-3; 8 nucleotides agree with TRBD2. V shed 9 bases and J 4 bases; nucleotides not matched to a gene: 12. There are 15 residues in the CDR3. The germline CDR1 and CDR2 sequences are SNHLY and FYNNEI. Written as DNA, the CDR3 is TGTGCCAGGAGAGCGGGAGCGCCGGCGTCAGATACGCAGTATTTT. This sequence encodes CARRAGAPASDTQYF.